These 13 T cell receptor beta chains share one sample of origin, sequenced in a study of vaccination and CD4 T cells after COVID-19 (dated by TCRdb to 2022 to 2024). Per the publication, the treatment or condition label means: roughly nine-day PBMC culture with coronavirus spike peptide pools or control peptides (ViraFEST assay). For these receptors, no antigen is known. The library relied on PCR. The reads were generated on an Illumina iSeq 100. At the Johns Hopkins FTIC core, DNA from the cultured CD4+ T cells underwent TCR sequencing with the Oncomine TCR Beta short-read assay. TCRdb handled the public reads itself, with Q25 trimming in fastp and clone calling in MiXCR, and kept productive beta chains. Identical CDR3 protein sequences are pooled into one entry, listed with their most common genes and DNA. This sample comprises around 14,000 distinct CDR3 sequences, 52% of them detected only once. Of the sample, approximately 8% is held by the ten largest clones.

Material: CD4+ T cells from blood, cultured in vitro. The receptors here all came from a human donor who had recovered from COVID-19.

DNA of the CDR3: TGTGCCAGCAGTCTCCCGGGACTCCTACCCTTGAACACTGAAGCTTTCTTT. Amino acids: CASSLPGLLPLNTEAFF. The gene calls are TRBV6-2 or TRBV6-3 and TRBJ1-1; D is possibly TRBD1 (5 bases). Looked up from germline, CDR1 is MNHEY and CDR2 is SVGEGT. This CDR3 region has 17 residues. V was cut by 5 bases and J by 0 bases, with 19 bases left in between.

The V call is TRBV10-3, the J call TRBJ2-2, with TRBD2 matching over 7 bases. V shed 7 bases and J 1 base; nucleotides not matched to a gene: 9. CDR3 length: 16 residues. Germline V gene sequence: CDR1 ENHRY, CDR2 SYGVKD. The CDR3 region is CAIKPPSGLNTGELFF. In nucleotides, the CDR3 is TGTGCCATCAAACCCCCTAGCGGACTGAACACCGGGGAGCTGTTTTTT.

This clonotype was found a few times. This chain uses TRBV7-2 with TRBJ2-2; D possibly corresponds to TRBD2 (6 bases). Germline loops: CDR1 SGHTA, CDR2 FQGNSA. The length of the CDR3 is 16 residues. Trimming removed 3 bases from V and 4 bases from J, with 15 bases in between. This chain's CDR3 is CASSLIHRRATGELFF. The CDR3 region has the DNA TGTGCCAGCAGCTTGATACATAGGAGGGCCACCGGGGAGCTGTTTTTT.

V usage is TRBV12-3 or TRBV12-4 and J usage is TRBJ2-3; D perhaps matches TRBD1 (6 bases). Trimming took off 4 bases at V and 2 bases at J, with 13 bases between the two ends. The CDR3 is 15 residues long. CDR3 coding DNA: TGTGCCAGCAGTTCTTGGCAGGGGTCCACAGATACGCAGTATTTT. It codes for CASSSWQGSTDTQYF.

This chain connects TRBV24-1 to TRBJ2-1; 7 bases line up with TRBD2. J gave up 3 bases and V 2 bases, and 3 bases lay outside the gene matches. The CDR3 sequence is 15 residues long. The germline gives CDR1 KGHDR, CDR2 SFDVKD. Written as DNA, the CDR3 is TGTGCCACCAGTGATTGGGGCGGGGGCTACAATGAGCAGTTCTTC. It translates to CATSDWGGGYNEQFF.

The chain employs TRBV15 and TRBJ2-7; 7 nucleotides line up with TRBD1. In germline, CDR1 is LNHNV, CDR2 YYDKDF (reference sequence). After removal of 6 bases from V and 2 bases from J, the junction contained 7 bases not matched to a gene. The CDR3 is 14 residues long. CDR3 sequence: CATRRDRVAYEQYF. CDR3 DNA: TGTGCCACCAGACGAGACAGGGTTGCCTACGAGCAGTACTTC.

This clonotype was picked up one time. This chain uses TRBV11-2 with TRBJ2-5; the D is unclear. The CDR3 totals 13 residues. In germline, CDR1 is SGHAT, CDR2 FQNNGV. Trimming pared 5 bases from V and 7 bases from J, leaving 14 bases between. Written as DNA, the CDR3 is TGTGCCAGCAGCGCCCAACGTTTAGGGACCCAGTACTTC. Translating it yields CASSAQRLGTQYF.

The V gene is TRBV6-2 or TRBV6-3, the J gene TRBJ2-5; a possible D gene is TRBD1 (7 bases). The CDR3 has 15 amino acids. V was cut by 2 bases and J by 5 bases, with 15 bases left in between. CDR1 and CDR2 (germline): MNHEY, SVGEGT. CDR3 nucleotide sequence: TGTGCCAGCAGTTACCAGGGGTCAGGGGGGGAGACCCAGTACTTC. Residues: CASSYQGSGGETQYF.

The chain links TRBV7-9 to TRBJ2-1, with TRBD2 matching 10 bases. CDR1 is SEHNR, CDR2 FQNEAQ, per germline (reference sequence). The CDR3 has 15 amino acids. The junction had 5 bases not matched to a gene; V was cut back by 4 bases and J by 5 bases. The CDR3: CASSSLAGAHNEQFF. In DNA form, the CDR3 reads TGTGCCAGCAGCTCCCTAGCGGGAGCCCACAATGAGCAGTTCTTC.

This chain connects TRBV27 to TRBJ1-1; 11 bases map to TRBD1. The CDR3 contains 16 residues. Germline V gene data show CDR1 as MNHEY and CDR2 as SMNVEV (reference sequence). J lost 4 bases, V lost 4 bases, and 8 bases had no gene match. CDR3 residues: CASSSKGQGASTEAFF. The DNA for the CDR3 is TGTGCCAGCAGTTCAAAAGGACAGGGGGCCAGCACTGAAGCTTTCTTT.

The V and J genes are TRBV19 and TRBJ2-3, with 7 bases that match TRBD1. V shed 5 bases, J shed 4 bases, and the junction held 6 bases outside the gene matches. CDR1 is LNHDA and CDR2 is SQIVND in the germline V gene (reference sequence). This CDR3 has 14 residues. CDR3 amino acids: CASSGRGIPDTQYF. The CDR3 DNA is TGTGCCAGTAGTGGCAGGGGGATACCAGATACGCAGTATTTT.

The V gene is TRBV7-2, the J gene TRBJ2-5; D may correspond to TRBD1 or TRBD2 (5 bases each). The V gene lost 4 bases and the J gene lost 2 bases, with 8 bases spanning the gap. Germline-derived CDR1 and CDR2 are SGHTA and FQGNSA. The CDR3 totals 13 residues. The CDR3 protein is CASSSGRQETQYF. In nucleotides, the CDR3 is TGTGCCAGCAGCTCGGGACGGCAAGAGACCCAGTACTTC.

The genes are TRBV6-2 or TRBV6-3 and TRBJ2-7; D not resolved. V was pared by 4 bases and J by 4 bases, with 11 bases between. This CDR3 contains 13 residues. Germline V gene sequence: CDR1 MNHEY, CDR2 SVGEGT. CDR3: CASSLSAYYEQYF. The CDR3 DNA follows: TGTGCCAGCAGTTTGTCAGCCTATTACGAGCAGTACTTC.